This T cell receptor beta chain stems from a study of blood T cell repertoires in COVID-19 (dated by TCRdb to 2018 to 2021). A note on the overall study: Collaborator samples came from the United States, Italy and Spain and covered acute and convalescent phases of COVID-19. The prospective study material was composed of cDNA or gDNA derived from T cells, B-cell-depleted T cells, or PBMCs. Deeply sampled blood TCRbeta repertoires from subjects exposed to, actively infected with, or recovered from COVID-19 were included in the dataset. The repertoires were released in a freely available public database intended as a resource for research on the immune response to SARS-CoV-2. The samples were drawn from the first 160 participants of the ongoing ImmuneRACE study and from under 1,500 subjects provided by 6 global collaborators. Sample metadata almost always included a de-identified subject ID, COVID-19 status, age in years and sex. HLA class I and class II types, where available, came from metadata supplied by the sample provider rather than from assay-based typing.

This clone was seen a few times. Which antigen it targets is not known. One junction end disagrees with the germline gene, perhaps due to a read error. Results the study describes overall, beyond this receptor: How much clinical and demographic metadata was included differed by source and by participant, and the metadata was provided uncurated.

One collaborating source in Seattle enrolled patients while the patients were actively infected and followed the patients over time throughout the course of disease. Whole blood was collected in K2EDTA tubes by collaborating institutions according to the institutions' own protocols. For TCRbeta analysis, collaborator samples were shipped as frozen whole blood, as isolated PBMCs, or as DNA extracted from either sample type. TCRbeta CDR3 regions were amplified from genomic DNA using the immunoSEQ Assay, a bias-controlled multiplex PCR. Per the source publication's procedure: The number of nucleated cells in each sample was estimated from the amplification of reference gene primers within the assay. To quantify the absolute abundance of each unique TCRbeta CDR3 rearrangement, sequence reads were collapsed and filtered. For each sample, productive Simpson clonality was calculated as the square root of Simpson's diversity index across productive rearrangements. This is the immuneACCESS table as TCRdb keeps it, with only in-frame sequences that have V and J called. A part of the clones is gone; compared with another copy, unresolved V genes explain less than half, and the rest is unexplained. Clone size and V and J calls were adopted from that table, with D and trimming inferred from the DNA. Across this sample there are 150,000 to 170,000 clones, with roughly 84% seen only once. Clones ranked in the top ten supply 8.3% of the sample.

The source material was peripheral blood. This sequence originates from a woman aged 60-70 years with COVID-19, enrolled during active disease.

The bases are TGCGCCAGCAGGGGGGGACTAGTCTGGAACGCCGGGGAGCTGTTTTTT. Translated, this is CASRGGLVWNAGELFF. Rearrangement joined TRBV5-1 to TRBJ2-2, and TRBD2 aligns with 8 junction nucleotides. Taken from cysteine to phenylalanine, the CDR3 has 16 residues. CDR3 DNA only is kept here, 48 bases in frame from base 1. The germline V gene gives CDR1 as SGHRS and CDR2 as YFSETQ. Full variable domain (CDR3 extended with the reference TRBV5-1 and TRBJ2-2 proteins): KAGVTQTPRYLIKTRGQQVTLSCSPISGHRSVSWYQQTPGQGLQFLFEYFSETQRNKGNFPGRFSGRQFSNSRSEMNVSTLELGDSALYLCASRGGLVWNAGELFFGEGSRLTVL.